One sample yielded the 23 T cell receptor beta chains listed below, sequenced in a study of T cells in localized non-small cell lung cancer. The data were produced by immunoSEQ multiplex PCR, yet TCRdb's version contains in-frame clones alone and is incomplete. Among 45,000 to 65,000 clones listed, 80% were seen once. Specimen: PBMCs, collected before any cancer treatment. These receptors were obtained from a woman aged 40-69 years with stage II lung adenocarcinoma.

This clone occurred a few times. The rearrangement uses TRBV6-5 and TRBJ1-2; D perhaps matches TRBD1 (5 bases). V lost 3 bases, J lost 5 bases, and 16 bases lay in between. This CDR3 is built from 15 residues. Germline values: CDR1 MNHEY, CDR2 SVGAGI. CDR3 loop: CASSYQQRGAYGYTF. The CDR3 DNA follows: TGTGCCAGCAGTTATCAGCAGCGAGGGGCATATGGCTACACCTTC.

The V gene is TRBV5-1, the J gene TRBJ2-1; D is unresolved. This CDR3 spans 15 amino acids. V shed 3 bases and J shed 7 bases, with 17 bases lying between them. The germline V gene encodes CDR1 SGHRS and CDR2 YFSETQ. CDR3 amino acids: CASSSTPKGRNEQFF. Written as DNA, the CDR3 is TGCGCCAGCAGCTCCACTCCTAAGGGTCGGAATGAGCAGTTCTTC.

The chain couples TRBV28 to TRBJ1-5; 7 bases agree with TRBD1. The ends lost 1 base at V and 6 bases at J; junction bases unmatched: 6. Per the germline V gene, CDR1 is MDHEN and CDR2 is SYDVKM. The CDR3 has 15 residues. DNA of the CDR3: TGTGCCAGCAGTTTATCGGACAGGTCGATTCAGCCCCAGCATTTT. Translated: CASSLSDRSIQPQHF. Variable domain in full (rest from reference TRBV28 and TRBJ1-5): DVKVTQSSRYLVKRTGEKVFLECVQDMDHENMFWYRQDPGLGLRLIYFSYDVKMKEKGDIPEGYSVSREKKERFSLILESASTNQTSMYLCASSLSDRSIQPQHFGDGTRLSIL.

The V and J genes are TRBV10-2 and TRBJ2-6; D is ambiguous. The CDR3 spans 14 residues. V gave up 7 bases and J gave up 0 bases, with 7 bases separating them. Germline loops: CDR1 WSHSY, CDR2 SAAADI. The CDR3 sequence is CASTKTSGANVLTF. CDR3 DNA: TGCGCCAGCACCAAGACCTCTGGGGCCAACGTCCTGACTTTC.

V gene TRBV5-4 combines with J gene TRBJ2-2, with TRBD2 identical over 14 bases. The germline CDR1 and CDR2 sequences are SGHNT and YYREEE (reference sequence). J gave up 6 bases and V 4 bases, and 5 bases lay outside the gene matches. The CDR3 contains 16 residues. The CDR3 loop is CASSRGLAGVAGELFF. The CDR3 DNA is TGTGCCAGCAGCCGGGGACTAGCGGGGGTCGCCGGGGAGCTGTTTTTT.

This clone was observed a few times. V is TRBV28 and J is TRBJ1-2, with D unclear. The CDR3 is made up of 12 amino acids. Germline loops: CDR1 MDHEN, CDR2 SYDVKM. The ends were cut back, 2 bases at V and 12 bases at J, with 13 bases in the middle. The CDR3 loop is CASSLPGRRDTF. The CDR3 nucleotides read TGTGCCAGCAGTTTACCCGGGAGGCGGGACACCTTC.

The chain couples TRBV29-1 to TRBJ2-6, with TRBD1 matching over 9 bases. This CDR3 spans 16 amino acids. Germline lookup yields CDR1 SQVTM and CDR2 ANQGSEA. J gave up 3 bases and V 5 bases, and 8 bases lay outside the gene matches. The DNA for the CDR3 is TGCAGCGTTCGGGACAGGGAACCGTTTGGGGCCAACGTCCTGACTTTC. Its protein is CSVRDREPFGANVLTF. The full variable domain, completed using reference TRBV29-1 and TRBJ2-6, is SAVISQKPSRDICQRGTSLTIQCQVDSQVTMMFWYRQQPGQSLTLIATANQGSEATYESGFVIDKFPISRPNLTFSTLTVSNMSPEDSSIYLCSVRDREPFGANVLTFGAGSRLTVL.

The DNA for the CDR3 is TGTGCCAGCAGTTTAAAAGACTCTTTAGCCAAAAACATTCAGTACTTC. This sequence encodes CASSLKDSLAKNIQYF. The chain uses TRBV27 and TRBJ2-4; D is uncertain. Looked up from germline, CDR1 is MNHEY and CDR2 is SMNVEV (reference sequence). V was clipped by 2 bases and J by 0 bases, with 11 bases between them. The CDR3 length is 16 residues.

For the CDR3, the DNA is TGCGCCAGCAGCCCCTCCAAGCTGAACACTGAAGCTTTCTTT. Translating it yields CASSPSKLNTEAFF. V is TRBV4-1 and J is TRBJ1-1, with D unresolved. The V gene lost 4 bases and the J gene lost 0 bases, with 9 bases spanning the gap. This CDR3 region has 14 residues. CDR1 MGHRA and CDR2 YSYEKL come from the germline V gene.

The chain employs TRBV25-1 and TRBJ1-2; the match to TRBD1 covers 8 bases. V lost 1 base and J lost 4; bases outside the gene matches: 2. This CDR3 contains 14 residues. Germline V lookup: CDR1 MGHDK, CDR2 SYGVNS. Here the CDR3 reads CASSESGTGYGYTF. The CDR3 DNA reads TGTGCCAGCAGTGAATCCGGGACAGGCTATGGCTACACCTTC.

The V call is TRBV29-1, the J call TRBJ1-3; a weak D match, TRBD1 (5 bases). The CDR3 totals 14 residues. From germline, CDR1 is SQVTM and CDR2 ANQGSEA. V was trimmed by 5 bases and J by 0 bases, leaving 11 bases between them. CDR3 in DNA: TGCAGCGTTACTGACAGAGCCTCTGGAAACACCATATATTTT. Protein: CSVTDRASGNTIYF.

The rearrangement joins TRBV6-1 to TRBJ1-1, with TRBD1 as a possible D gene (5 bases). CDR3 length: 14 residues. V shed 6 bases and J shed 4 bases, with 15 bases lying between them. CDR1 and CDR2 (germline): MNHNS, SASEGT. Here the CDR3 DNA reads TGTGCCAGCAGCCCTCGGGGGGGAACCACTGAAGCTTTCTTT. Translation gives CASSPRGGTTEAFF.

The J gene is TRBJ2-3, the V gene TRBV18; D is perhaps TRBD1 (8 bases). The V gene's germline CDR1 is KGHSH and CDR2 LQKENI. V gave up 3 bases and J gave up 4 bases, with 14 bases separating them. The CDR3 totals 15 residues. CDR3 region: CASSPTGAGADTQYF. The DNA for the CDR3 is TGTGCCAGCTCACCGACAGGGGCGGGGGCAGATACGCAGTATTTT.

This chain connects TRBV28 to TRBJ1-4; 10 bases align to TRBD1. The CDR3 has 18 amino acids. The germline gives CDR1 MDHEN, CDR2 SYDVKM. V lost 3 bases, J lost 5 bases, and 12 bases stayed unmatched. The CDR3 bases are TGTGCCAGCAGTTTCCCGACCCGGGACAGGGGACTAAATGAAAAACTGTTTTTT. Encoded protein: CASSFPTRDRGLNEKLFF.

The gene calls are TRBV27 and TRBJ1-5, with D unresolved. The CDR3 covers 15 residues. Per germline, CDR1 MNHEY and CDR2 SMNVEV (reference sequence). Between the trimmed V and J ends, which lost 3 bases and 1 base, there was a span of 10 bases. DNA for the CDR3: TGTGCCAGCAGTTTCCAAGGGTTCAGCAATCAGCCCCAGCATTTT. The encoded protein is CASSFQGFSNQPQHF.

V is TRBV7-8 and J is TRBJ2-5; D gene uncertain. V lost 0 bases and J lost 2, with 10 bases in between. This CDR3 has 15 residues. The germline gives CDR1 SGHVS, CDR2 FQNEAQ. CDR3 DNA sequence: TGTGCCAGCAGCTTAGCGCACAGTCGTCAAGAGACCCAGTACTTC. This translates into CASSLAHSRQETQYF.

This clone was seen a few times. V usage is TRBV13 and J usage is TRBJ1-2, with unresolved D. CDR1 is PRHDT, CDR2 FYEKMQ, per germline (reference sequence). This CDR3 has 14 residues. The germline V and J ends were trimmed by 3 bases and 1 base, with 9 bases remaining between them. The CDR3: CASSLPAVNYGYTF. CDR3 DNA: TGTGCCAGCAGCTTGCCCGCGGTTAACTATGGCTACACCTTC.

The CDR3 here is CASSWGASYEQYF. For the CDR3, the DNA is TGTGCCAGCTCGTGGGGGGCCAGCTACGAGCAGTACTTC. The chain has TRBV27 and TRBJ2-7; D may correspond to TRBD1 or TRBD2 (6 bases each). Germline assignment: CDR1 MNHEY and CDR2 SMNVEV (reference sequence). Trimming pared 8 bases from V and 3 bases from J, leaving 14 bases between. This CDR3 spans 13 amino acids.

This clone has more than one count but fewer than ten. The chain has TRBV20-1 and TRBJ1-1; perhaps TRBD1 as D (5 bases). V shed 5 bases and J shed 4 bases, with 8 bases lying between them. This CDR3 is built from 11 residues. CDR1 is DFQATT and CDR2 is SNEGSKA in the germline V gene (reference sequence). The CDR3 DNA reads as TGCAGTGCTTGGGACGGCACTGAAGCTTTCTTT. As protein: CSAWDGTEAFF.

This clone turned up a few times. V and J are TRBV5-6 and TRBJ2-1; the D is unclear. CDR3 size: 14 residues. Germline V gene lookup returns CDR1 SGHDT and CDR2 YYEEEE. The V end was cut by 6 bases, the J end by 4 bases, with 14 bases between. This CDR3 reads CASTPAVRYNEQFF. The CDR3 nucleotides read TGTGCCAGCACCCCCGCAGTGCGGTACAATGAGCAGTTCTTC.

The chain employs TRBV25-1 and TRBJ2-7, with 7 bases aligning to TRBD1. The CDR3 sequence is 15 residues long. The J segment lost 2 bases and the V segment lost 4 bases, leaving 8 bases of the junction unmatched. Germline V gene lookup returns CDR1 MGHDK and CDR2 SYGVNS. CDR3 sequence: CASSASNRGAYEQYF. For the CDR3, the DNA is TGTGCCAGCAGTGCATCGAACAGGGGAGCCTACGAGCAGTACTTC.

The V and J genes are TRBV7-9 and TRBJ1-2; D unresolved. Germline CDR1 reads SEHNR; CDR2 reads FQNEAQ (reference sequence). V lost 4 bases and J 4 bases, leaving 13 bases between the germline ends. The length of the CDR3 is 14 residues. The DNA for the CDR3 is TGTGCCAGCAGCTCCGAAGGGAAGATCTATGGCTACACCTTC. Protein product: CASSSEGKIYGYTF.

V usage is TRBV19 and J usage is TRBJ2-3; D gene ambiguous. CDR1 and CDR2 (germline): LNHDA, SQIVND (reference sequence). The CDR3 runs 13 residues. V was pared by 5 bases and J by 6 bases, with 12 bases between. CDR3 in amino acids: CASSAPSLDTQYF. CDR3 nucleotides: TGTGCCAGTAGTGCTCCATCCCTCGATACGCAGTATTTT.